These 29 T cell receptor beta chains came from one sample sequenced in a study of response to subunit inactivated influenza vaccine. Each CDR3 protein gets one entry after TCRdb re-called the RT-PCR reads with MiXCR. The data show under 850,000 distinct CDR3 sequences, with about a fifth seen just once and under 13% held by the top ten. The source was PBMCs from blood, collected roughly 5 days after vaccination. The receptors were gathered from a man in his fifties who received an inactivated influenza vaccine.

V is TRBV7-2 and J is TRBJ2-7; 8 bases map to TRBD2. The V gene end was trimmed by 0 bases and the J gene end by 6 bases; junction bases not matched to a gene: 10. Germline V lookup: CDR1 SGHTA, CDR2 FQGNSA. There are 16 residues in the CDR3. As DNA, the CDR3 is TGTGCCAGCAGCTTAGCAATATACGGGAGGGGCGGCGAGCAGTACTTC. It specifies CASSLAIYGRGGEQYF. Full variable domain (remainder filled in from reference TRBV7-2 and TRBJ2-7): GAGVSQSPSNKVTEKGKDVELRCDPISGHTALYWYRQSLGQGLEFLIYFQGNSAPDKSGLPSDRFSAERTGGSVSTLTIQRTQQEDSAVYLCASSLAIYGRGGEQYFGPGTRLTVT.

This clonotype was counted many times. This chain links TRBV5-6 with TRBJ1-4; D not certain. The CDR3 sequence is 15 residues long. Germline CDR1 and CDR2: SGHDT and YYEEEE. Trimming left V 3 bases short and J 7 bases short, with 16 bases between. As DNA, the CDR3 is TGTGCCAGCAGCTGGCGGGAGGTCGGCGGTGAAAAACTGTTTTTT. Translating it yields CASSWREVGGEKLFF.

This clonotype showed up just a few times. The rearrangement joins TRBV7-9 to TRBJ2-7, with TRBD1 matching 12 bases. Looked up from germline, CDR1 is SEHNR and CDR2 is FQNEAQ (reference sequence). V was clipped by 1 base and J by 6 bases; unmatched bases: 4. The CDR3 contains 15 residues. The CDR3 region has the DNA TGTGCCAGCAGCTTAGGGGGACAGGGGGCTGGCGAGCAGTACTTC. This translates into CASSLGGQGAGEQYF.

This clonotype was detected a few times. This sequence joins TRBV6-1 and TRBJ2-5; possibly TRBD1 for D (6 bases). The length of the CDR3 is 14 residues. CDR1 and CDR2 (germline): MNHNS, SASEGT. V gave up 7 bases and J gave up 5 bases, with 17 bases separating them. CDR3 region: CASTHRMGAETQYF. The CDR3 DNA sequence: TGTGCCAGCACCCACCGGATGGGGGCTGAGACCCAGTACTTC.

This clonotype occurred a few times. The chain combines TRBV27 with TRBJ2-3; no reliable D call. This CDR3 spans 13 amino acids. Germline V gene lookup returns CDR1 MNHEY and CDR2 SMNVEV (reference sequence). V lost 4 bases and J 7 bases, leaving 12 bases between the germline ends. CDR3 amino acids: CASSSVRLNTQYF. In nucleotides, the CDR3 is TGTGCCAGCAGTTCGGTCCGCTTGAATACGCAGTATTTT.

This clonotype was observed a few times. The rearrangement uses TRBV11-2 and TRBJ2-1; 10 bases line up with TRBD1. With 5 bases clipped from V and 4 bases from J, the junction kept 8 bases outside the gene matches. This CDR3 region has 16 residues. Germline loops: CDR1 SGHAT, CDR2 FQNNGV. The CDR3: CASSIRPGQGYNEQFF. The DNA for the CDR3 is TGTGCCAGCAGCATCAGACCGGGACAGGGGTACAATGAGCAGTTCTTC. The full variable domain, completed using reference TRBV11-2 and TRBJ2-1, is EAGVAQSPRYKIIEKRQSVAFWCNPISGHATLYWYQQILGQGPKLLIQFQNNGVVDDSQLPKDRFSAERLKGVDSTLKIQPAKLEDSAVYLCASSIRPGQGYNEQFFGPGTRLTVL.

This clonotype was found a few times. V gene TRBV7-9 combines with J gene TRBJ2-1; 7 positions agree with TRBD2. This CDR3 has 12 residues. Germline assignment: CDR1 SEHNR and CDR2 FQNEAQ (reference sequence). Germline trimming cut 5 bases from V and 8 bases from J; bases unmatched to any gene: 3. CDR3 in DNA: TGTGCCAGCAGCAGACTAGCCTATGAGCAGTTCTTC. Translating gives CASSRLAYEQFF.

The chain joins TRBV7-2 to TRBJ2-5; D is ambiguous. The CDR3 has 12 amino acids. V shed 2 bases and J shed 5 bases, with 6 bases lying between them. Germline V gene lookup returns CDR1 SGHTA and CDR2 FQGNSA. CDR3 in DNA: TGTGCCAGCAGCTTACCCCGGGAGACCCAGTACTTC. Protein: CASSLPRETQYF.

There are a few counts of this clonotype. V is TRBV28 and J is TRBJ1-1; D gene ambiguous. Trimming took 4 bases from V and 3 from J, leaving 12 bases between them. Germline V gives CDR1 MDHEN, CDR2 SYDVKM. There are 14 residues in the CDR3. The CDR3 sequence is CASSSWEVDTEAFF. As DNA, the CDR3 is TGTGCCAGCAGTTCTTGGGAAGTTGACACTGAAGCTTTCTTT. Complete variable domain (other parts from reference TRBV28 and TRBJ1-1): DVKVTQSSRYLVKRTGEKVFLECVQDMDHENMFWYRQDPGLGLRLIYFSYDVKMKEKGDIPEGYSVSREKKERFSLILESASTNQTSMYLCASSSWEVDTEAFFGQGTRLTVV.

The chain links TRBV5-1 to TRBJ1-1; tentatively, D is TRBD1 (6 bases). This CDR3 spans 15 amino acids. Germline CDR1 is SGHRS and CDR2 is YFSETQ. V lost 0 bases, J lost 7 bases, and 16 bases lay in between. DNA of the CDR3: TGCGCCAGCAGCTTGGCCGAAGTGTTCAGGGGTGAAGCTTTCTTT. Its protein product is CASSLAEVFRGEAFF.

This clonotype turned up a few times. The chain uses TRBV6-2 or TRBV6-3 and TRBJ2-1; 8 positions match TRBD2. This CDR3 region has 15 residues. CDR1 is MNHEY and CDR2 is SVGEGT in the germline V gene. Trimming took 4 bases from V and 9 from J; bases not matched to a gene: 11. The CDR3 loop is CASSFRTKTSGEQFF. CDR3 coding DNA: TGTGCCAGCAGTTTCCGAACCAAAACTAGCGGTGAGCAGTTCTTC.

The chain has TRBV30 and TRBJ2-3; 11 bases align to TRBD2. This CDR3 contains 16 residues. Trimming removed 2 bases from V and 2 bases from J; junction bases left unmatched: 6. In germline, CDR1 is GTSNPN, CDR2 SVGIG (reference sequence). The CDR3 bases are TGTGCCTGGAGTCCAGGGACTAGCGGCCTCACAGATACGCAGTATTTT. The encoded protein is CAWSPGTSGLTDTQYF.

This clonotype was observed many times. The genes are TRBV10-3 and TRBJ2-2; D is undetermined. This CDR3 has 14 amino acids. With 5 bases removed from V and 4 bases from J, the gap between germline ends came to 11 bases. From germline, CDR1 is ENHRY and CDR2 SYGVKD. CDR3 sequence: CAISPVAGTGELFF. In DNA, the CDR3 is TGTGCCATCAGTCCGGTAGCAGGCACCGGGGAGCTGTTTTTT.

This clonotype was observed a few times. The CDR3 bases are TGTGCCAGCAGCCACCGACGGGGGGACAATGAGCAGTTCTTC. Amino acids: CASSHRRGDNEQFF. This chain uses TRBV9 with TRBJ2-1, with TRBD2 matching over 7 bases. V lost 4 bases and J lost 5; bases outside the gene matches: 6. There are 14 residues in the CDR3. CDR1 and CDR2 from the germline V gene are SGDLS and YYNGEE.

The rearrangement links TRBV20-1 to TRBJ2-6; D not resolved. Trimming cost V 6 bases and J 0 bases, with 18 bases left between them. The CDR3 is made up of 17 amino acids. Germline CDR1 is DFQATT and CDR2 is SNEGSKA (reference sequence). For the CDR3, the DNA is TGCAGTGCCTCTTCGGGCCCCCCTGCCTCTGGGGCCAACGTCCTGACTTTC. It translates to CSASSGPPASGANVLTF.

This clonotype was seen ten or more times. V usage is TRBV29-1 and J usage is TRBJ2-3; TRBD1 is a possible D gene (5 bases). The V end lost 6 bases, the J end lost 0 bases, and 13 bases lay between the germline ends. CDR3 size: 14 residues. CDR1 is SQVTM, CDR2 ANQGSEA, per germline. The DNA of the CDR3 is TGCAGCGTCCGGCTGGGGCTAAGCACAGATACGCAGTATTTT. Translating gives CSVRLGLSTDTQYF.

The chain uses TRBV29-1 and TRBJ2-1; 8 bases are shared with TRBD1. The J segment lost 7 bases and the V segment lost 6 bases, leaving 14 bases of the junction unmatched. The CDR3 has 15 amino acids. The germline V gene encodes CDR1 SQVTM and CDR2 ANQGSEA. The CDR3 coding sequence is TGCAGCGTCCCCTCGCAGGTCAGGGGGCGTAATGAGCAGTTCTTC. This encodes CSVPSQVRGRNEQFF.

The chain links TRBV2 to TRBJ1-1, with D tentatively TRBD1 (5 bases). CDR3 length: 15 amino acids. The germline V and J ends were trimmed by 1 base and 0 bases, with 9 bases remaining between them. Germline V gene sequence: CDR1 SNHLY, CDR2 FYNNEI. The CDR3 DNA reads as TGTGCCAGCAGTGAAGGTGTAGGGGTGAACACTGAAGCTTTCTTT. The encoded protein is CASSEGVGVNTEAFF. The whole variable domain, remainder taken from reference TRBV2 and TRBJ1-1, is EPEVTQTPSHQVTQMGQEVILRCVPISNHLYFYWYRQILGQKVEFLVSFYNNEISEKSEIFDDQFSVERPDGSNFTLKIRSTKLEDSAMYFCASSEGVGVNTEAFFGQGTRLTVV.

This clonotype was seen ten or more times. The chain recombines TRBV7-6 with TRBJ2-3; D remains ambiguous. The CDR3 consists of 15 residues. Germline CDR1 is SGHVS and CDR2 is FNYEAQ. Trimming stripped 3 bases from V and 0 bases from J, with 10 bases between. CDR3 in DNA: TGTGCCAGCAGCTTGACTGGCGCTAGCACAGATACGCAGTATTTT. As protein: CASSLTGASTDTQYF.

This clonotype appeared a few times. The CDR3 loop is CASSSQRGVYEQYF. Here the CDR3 DNA reads TGTGCCAGCAGTTCGCAAAGGGGAGTCTACGAGCAGTACTTC. The V gene is TRBV28, the J gene TRBJ2-7, with D perhaps given as TRBD1 or TRBD2 (5 bases each). Germline V CDR1 and CDR2: MDHEN, SYDVKM. V lost 4 bases, J lost 3 bases, and 13 bases lay in between. The CDR3 covers 14 residues.

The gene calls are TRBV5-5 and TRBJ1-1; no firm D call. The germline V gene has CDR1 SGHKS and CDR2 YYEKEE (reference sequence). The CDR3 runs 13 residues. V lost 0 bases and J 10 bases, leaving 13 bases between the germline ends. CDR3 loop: CASSLDAAAVAFF. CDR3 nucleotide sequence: TGTGCCAGCAGCTTGGACGCGGCCGCGGTAGCTTTCTTT.

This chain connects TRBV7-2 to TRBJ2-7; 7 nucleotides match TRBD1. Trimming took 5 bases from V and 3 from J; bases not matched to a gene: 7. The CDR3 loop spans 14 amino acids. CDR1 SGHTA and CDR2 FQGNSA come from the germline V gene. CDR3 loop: CASSTRAGGYEQYF. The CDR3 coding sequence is TGTGCCAGCAGCACCCGGGCAGGGGGCTACGAGCAGTACTTC.

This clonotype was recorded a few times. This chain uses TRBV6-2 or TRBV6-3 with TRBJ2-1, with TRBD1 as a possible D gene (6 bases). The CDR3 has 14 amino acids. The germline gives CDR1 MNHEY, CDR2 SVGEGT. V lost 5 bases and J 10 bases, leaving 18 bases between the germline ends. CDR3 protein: CASSLPWGHKEQFF. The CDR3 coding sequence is TGTGCCAGCAGTCTACCTTGGGGGCATAAAGAGCAGTTCTTC.

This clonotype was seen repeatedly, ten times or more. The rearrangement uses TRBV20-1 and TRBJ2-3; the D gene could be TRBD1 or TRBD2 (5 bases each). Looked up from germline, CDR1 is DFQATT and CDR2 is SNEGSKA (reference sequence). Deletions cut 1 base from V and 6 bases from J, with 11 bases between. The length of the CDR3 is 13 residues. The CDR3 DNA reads TGCAGTGCTAGAGCCCCGGGGCCCGATACGCAGTATTTT. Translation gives CSARAPGPDTQYF.

CDR3 bases: TGTGCCAGCAGTTCTTCTTCCGAAGAGCAGTACTTC. It yields the protein CASSSSSEEQYF. The chain employs TRBV28 and TRBJ2-7; D gene ambiguous. V was shortened by 4 bases and J by 7 bases, with 11 bases between the two germline ends. This CDR3 spans 12 amino acids. Germline assignment: CDR1 MDHEN and CDR2 SYDVKM.

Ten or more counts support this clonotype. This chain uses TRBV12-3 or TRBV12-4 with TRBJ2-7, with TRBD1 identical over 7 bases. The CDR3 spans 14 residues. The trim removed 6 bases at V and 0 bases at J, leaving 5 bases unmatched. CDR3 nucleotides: TGTGCCAGCAGAGGACAGGTGAACTCCTACGAGCAGTACTTC. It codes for CASRGQVNSYEQYF.

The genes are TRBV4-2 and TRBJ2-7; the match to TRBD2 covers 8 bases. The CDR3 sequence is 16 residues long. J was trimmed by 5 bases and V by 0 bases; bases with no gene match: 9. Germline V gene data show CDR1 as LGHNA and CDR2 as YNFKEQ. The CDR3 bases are TGTGCCAGCAGCCAAGATCGGCCTAGCGGGTTTGACGAGCAGTACTTC. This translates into CASSQDRPSGFDEQYF.

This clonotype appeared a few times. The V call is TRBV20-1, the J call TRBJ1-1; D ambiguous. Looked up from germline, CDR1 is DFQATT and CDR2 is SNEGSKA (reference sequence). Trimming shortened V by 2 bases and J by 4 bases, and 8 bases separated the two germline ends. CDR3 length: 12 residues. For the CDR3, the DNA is TGCAGTGCTAGACGGGGATCCACTGAAGCTTTCTTT. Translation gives CSARRGSTEAFF.

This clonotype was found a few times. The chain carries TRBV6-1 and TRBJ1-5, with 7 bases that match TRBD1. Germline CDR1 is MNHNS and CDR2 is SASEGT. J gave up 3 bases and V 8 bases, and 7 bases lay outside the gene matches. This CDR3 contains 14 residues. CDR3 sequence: CASEQGSYNQPQHF. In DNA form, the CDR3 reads TGTGCCAGCGAACAGGGGTCCTACAATCAGCCCCAGCATTTT.